The sequence of this TCR beta chain was determined in a study of post-analysis software for immune sequencing data. CDR3 length: 16 residues. In germline, CDR1 is DFQATT, CDR2 SNEGSKA (reference sequence). The ends lost 3 bases at V and 0 bases at J; junction bases unmatched: 6. Study-wide results and caveats: Included in a set of about five TRBV segments more frequent in patients than controls were TRBV5-6, TRBV5-1 and TRBV20-1.

cDNA libraries of TCR beta carried unique molecular identifiers. Out of about 0.95 to 10 million T cells, 480,000 or so cDNA molecules were generated. TCRdb used MiXCR to reprocess the PCR reads, holding one entry per CDR3 protein. The sample has about 680,000 distinct CDR3 sequences, 55% to 60% seen once. This clonotype was found a few times. The antigen is unknown. The source material was blood. The chain combines TRBV20-1 with TRBJ2-3; 10 bases align to TRBD2. The TCR was taken from a girl between 2 and 10 years old with multiple sclerosis. CDR3 coding DNA: TGCAGTGCTAGGTCTAGCGGGGGAACTAGCACAGATACGCAGTATTTT. As protein: CSARSSGGTSTDTQYF.